Sequencing of this TCR beta chain was carried out in a study of T cells in Graves' hyperthyroidism and ophthalmopathy. Findings and limits, study-wide: Most clonotypes expanded in the thyroid (above 0.001) were also present in blood. Ophthalmopathy was distinguished from stable hyperthyroidism by 13 V-J signatures. Before onset, ophthalmopathy was predicted by the model a median approximately 6.7 months earlier.

Diagnoses rested on clinical symptoms, serum thyroxine and TRAb, thyroid ultrasound and orbital computed tomography. As to this clonotype: The antigen is unknown.

TCR beta CDR3 sequences were amplified from RNA transcripts. First-round RT-PCR of the TCR CDR3 relied on the HTBI primer set. MiXCR, run by TCRdb on the multiplex PCR reads, gives a single entry per CDR3 protein. Of 600,000 to 650,000 distinct CDR3 sequences in the sample, less than 25% were seen once. This CDR3 comprises 13 residues. The V end lost 3 bases, the J end lost 1 base, and 7 bases lay between the germline ends. Germline CDR1 and CDR2: SGDLS and YYNGEE. The material sequenced was blood. The chain is built from TRBV9 and TRBJ2-5, with D possibly TRBD2 on 6 matching bases. This TCR was sampled from a man younger than 45 with Graves' ophthalmopathy. The CDR3 is CASSGGAQETQYF. The CDR3 DNA reads TGTGCCAGCAGCGGCGGGGCCCAAGAGACCCAGTACTTC.